Below are 13 T cell receptor beta chains sequenced from a single sample in a study of regulatory T cells in long-lasting Graves disease. Arm-PCR of CDR3 regions with iRepertoire HTBI primers generated TCR beta libraries. TCRdb independently ran MiXCR on the multiplex PCR reads; one entry per CDR3 protein. The sample shows 360,000 or so distinct CDR3 sequences, 23% of them seen only once. As to time point: persistent/refractory GD, antithyroid drugs over 5 years with positive TRAb. With RNA extracted from PBMCs as input, the TCR library was made. The sample consisted of peripheral blood mononuclear cells (PBMCs), taken when the disease was refractory, from a patient treated with antithyroid drugs. Receptors were obtained from a woman aged 40 to 50 with Graves disease.

This clonotype was picked up many times. The chain combines TRBV28 with TRBJ2-7, with 8 bases lining up with TRBD2. The CDR3 spans 13 residues. Germline CDR1 and CDR2: MDHEN and SYDVKM. Unmatched junction bases numbered 7, after V lost 3 bases and J lost 9 bases. CDR3 sequence reads: CASSLGSGRTQYF. The CDR3 DNA sequence: TGTGCCAGCAGTTTGGGGAGCGGGAGAACGCAGTACTTC. The full variable domain, with the rest looked up from reference TRBV28 and TRBJ2-7, is DVKVTQSSRYLVKRTGEKVFLECVQDMDHENMFWYRQDPGLGLRLIYFSYDVKMKEKGDIPEGYSVSREKKERFSLILESASTNQTSMYLCASSLGSGRTQYFGPGTRLTVT.

This clonotype was detected many times. V is TRBV20-1 and J is TRBJ1-6, with D possibly TRBD1 on 6 matching bases. The germline CDR1 and CDR2 sequences are DFQATT and SNEGSKA (reference sequence). Trimming pared 0 bases from V and 15 bases from J, leaving 9 bases between. The CDR3 sequence is 11 residues long. CDR3 loop: CSARDRGFLHF. The CDR3 region has the DNA TGCAGTGCTAGAGACAGGGGCTTCCTCCACTTT.

This clonotype has only one observation. With a much larger clone just one base away, this may be a read error. The gene calls are TRBV6-1 and TRBJ2-7; D is possibly TRBD2 (5 bases). The CDR3 extends over 15 amino acids. Trimming stripped 8 bases from V and 0 bases from J, with 17 bases between. Germline V gives CDR1 MNHNS, CDR2 SASEGT. CDR3 nucleotide sequence: TGTGCCAGCTCGTCGCAGGAGCGGAACTCCTACGAGCAGTACTTC. Protein sequence: CASSSQERNSYEQYF.

This clonotype turned up a few times. This sequence joins TRBV5-1 and TRBJ1-1; D call uncertain. This CDR3 has 14 residues. Germline CDR1 reads SGHRS; CDR2 reads YFSETQ. Trimming removed 2 bases at V and 0 bases at J, with 8 bases between. CDR3 nucleotides: TGCGCCAGCAGCTTTTCAACATTGAACACTGAAGCTTTCTTT. Protein: CASSFSTLNTEAFF.

This clonotype was picked up many times. The rearrangement links TRBV15 to TRBJ1-1; tentatively, D is TRBD1 (5 bases). V gave up 3 bases and J gave up 0 bases, with 8 bases separating them. The CDR3 sequence is 14 residues long. CDR1 and CDR2 (germline): LNHNV, YYDKDF (reference sequence). The CDR3 reads CATSRGDMNTEAFF. The CDR3 DNA follows: TGTGCCACCAGCAGGGGGGATATGAACACTGAAGCTTTCTTT.

The rearrangement links TRBV7-2 to TRBJ1-1; D is ambiguous. With 1 base removed from V and 4 bases from J, the gap between germline ends came to 7 bases. The CDR3 is 13 amino acids. The germline CDR1 and CDR2 sequences are SGHTA and FQGNSA. The CDR3 bases are TGTGCCAGCAGCTTAGTTGCTGGCACTGAAGCTTTCTTT. Translated: CASSLVAGTEAFF.

The rearrangement uses TRBV10-3 and TRBJ2-1, with a tentative D call TRBD1 (6 bases). Germline V gene lookup returns CDR1 ENHRY and CDR2 SYGVKD. The V end was cut by 0 bases, the J end by 8 bases, with 20 bases between. This CDR3 region has 17 residues. The CDR3 sequence: CAISESPRDTSNHEQFF. CDR3 DNA: TGTGCCATCAGTGAGTCCCCCCGGGACACCTCAAACCATGAGCAGTTCTTC.

This clonotype has ten or more counts. V is TRBV28 and J is TRBJ1-5; 12 nucleotides match TRBD1. The CDR3 covers 18 residues. CDR1 is MDHEN and CDR2 is SYDVKM in the germline V gene. V dropped 6 bases and J dropped 1; count of bases not matched to a gene: 10. DNA of the CDR3: TGTGCCAGCAGCTTAGGGACAGGGGGCGGTAGGAGCAATCAGCCCCAGCATTTT. Translating gives CASSLGTGGGRSNQPQHF.

This clonotype was observed many times. The chain is built from TRBV19 and TRBJ1-5; D not resolved. The germline gives CDR1 LNHDA, CDR2 SQIVND (reference sequence). The CDR3 is made up of 13 amino acids. Trimming took off 4 bases at V and 6 bases at J, with 10 bases between the two ends. The CDR3 loop reads CASSRGGLQPQHF. The CDR3 bases are TGTGCCAGTAGTAGGGGAGGGCTTCAGCCCCAGCATTTT.

Sample share makes this clonotype medium-sized. This chain joins TRBV25-1 and TRBJ2-7; 10 bases map to TRBD2. The V segment lost 3 bases and the J segment 3 bases; nucleotides outside the gene matches: 11. Germline V gives CDR1 MGHDK, CDR2 SYGVNS. The CDR3 loop spans 17 amino acids. In nucleotides, the CDR3 is TGTGCCAGCAGTGATTTCGTCCCCGGGACTAGCGTCTACGAGCAGTACTTC. Its translation is CASSDFVPGTSVYEQYF.

This chain links TRBV25-1 with TRBJ1-3; no firm D call. With 4 bases removed from V and 0 bases from J, the gap between germline ends came to 10 bases. The CDR3 loop spans 15 amino acids. CDR1 and CDR2 from the germline V gene are MGHDK and SYGVNS. The CDR3 reads CASSVWSFSGNTIYF. CDR3 sequence (DNA): TGTGCCAGCAGTGTTTGGTCTTTCTCTGGAAACACCATATATTTT.

This clonotype has a count of ten or more. The V call is TRBV20-1, the J call TRBJ2-5; tentative D call: TRBD2 (5 bases). V lost 6 bases to trimming and J lost 0 bases, with 14 bases between them. Germline CDR1 DFQATT, CDR2 SNEGSKA (reference sequence). This CDR3 comprises 14 residues. CDR3 loop: CSAPWGANQETQYF. The CDR3 region has the DNA TGCAGTGCCCCGTGGGGAGCGAACCAAGAGACCCAGTACTTC.

J is TRBJ2-7 and V is TRBV12-3 or TRBV12-4; 7 positions match TRBD1. The ends lost 6 bases at V and 1 base at J; junction bases unmatched: 9. CDR3 length: 15 residues. The CDR3 sequence: CASRGPGTASYEQYF. The CDR3 bases are TGTGCCAGCAGAGGGCCCGGGACAGCTTCCTACGAGCAGTACTTC.